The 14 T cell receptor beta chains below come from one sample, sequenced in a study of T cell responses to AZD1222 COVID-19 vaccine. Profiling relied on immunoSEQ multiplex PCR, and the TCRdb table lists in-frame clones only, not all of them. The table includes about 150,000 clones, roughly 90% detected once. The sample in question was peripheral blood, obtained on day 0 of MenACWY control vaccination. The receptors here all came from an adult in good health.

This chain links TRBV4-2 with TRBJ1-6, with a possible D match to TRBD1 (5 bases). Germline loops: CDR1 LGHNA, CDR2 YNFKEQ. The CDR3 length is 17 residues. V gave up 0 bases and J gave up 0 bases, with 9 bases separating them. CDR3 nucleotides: TGTGCCAGCAGCCAAGATCGGGGGAGCTCCTATAATTCACCCCTCCACTTT. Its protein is CASSQDRGSSYNSPLHF.

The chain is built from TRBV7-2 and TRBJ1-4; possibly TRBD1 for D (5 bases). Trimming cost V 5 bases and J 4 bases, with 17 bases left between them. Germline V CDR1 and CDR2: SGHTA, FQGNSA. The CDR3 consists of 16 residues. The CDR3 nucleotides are TGTGCCAGCAGCCCCCCCGGGGCGCAGGGTAATGAAAAACTGTTTTTT. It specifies CASSPPGAQGNEKLFF.

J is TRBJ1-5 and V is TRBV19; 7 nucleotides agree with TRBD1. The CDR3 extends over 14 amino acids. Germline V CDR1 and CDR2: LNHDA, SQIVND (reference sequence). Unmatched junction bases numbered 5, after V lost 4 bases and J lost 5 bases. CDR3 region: CASSSRQGHQPQHF. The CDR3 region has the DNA TGTGCCAGTAGTAGTAGACAGGGCCATCAGCCCCAGCATTTT.

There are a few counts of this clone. In nucleotides, the CDR3 is TGTGCCAGCTCTCGTACGACATGGGAGGCCCTCCACTTT. Encoded protein: CASSRTTWEALHF. The gene calls are TRBV18 and TRBJ1-6; no definite D call. V lost 6 bases, J lost 14 bases, and 17 bases lay in between. CDR1 is KGHSH, CDR2 LQKENI, per germline. The CDR3 extends over 13 amino acids.

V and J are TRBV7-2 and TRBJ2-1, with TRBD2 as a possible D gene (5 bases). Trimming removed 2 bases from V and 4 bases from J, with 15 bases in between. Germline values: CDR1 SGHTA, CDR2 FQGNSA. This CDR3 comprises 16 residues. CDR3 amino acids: CASSLTAGRGYNEQFF. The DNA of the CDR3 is TGTGCCAGCAGCTTAACCGCCGGTCGGGGTTACAATGAGCAGTTCTTC.

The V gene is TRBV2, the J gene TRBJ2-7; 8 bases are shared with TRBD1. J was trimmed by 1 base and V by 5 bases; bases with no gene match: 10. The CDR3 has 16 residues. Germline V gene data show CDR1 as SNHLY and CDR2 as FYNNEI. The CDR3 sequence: CASSPYSGGFSYEQYF. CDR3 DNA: TGTGCCAGCAGTCCCTATTCAGGGGGCTTTTCCTACGAGCAGTACTTC.

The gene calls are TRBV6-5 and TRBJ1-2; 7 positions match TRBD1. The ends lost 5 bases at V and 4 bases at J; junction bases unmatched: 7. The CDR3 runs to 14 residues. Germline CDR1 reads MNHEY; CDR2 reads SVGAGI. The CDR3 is CASSKGGGGYGYTF. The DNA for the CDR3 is TGTGCCAGCAGTAAGGGAGGGGGCGGCTATGGCTACACCTTC.

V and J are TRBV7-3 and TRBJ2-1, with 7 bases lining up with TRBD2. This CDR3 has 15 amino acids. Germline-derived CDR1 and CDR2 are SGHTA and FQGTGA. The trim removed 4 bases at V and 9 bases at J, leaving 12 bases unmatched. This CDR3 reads CASSSSGNWLAEQFF. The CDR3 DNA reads TGTGCCAGCAGCTCAAGCGGGAATTGGCTAGCTGAGCAGTTCTTC.

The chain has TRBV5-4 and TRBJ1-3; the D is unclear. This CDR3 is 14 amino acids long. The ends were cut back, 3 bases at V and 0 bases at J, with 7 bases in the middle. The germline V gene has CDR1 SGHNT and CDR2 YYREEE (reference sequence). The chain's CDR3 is CASSSRTSGNTIYF. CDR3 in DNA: TGTGCCAGCAGCTCTAGGACCTCTGGAAACACCATATATTTT.

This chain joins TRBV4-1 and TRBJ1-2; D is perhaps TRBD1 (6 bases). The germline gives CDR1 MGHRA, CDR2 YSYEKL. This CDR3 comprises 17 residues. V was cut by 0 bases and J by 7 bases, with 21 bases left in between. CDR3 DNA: TGCGCCAGCAGCCAAGATCTTTATCCAGGGGAAGTGCGTGGCTACACCTTC. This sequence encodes CASSQDLYPGEVRGYTF.

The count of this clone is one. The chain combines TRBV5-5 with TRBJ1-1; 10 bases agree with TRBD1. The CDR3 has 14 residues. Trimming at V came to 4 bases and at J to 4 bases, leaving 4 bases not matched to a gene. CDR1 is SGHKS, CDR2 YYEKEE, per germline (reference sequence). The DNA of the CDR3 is TGTGCCAGCAGCGGGGGACAGGGGAGCACTGAAGCTTTCTTT. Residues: CASSGGQGSTEAFF.

The CDR3 DNA reads TGTGCCAGCAGTCCCGGGGGCAGGGGGGACGTGACCTTC. It specifies CASSPGGRGDVTF. The chain joins TRBV6-6 to TRBJ1-2; 7 bases fit TRBD1. V was clipped by 5 bases and J by 14 bases; unmatched bases: 14. The CDR3 has 13 residues. Germline CDR1 is MNHNY and CDR2 is SVGAGI (reference sequence).

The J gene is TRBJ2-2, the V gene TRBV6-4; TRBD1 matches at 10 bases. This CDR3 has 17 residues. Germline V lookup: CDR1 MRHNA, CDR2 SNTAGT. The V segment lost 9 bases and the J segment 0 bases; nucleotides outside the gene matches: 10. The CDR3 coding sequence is TGTGCCAGGTTACCCGGGACAGGGGACCCGAACACCGGGGAGCTGTTTTTT. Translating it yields CARLPGTGDPNTGELFF.

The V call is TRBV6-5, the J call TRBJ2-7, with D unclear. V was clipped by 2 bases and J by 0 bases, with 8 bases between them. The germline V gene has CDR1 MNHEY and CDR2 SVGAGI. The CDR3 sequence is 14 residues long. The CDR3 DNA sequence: TGTGCCAGCAGTTACATGGCTAACTCCTACGAGCAGTACTTC. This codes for CASSYMANSYEQYF.